This TCR beta chain was found in a study of tumor and adjacent non-tumor tissue in lung cancer. This sample's RNA came from whole unsorted tissue. More than 3 cm separated this lung sample from the edge of the tumor. TCRbeta libraries were built with three rounds of nested PCR, modified from ARM-PCR. TCRdb re-called the multiplex PCR reads through MiXCR, storing one row per CDR3 protein. The sample records over 80,000 distinct CDR3 sequences, 80% being singletons. Note on this clonotype: The junction departs from the called germline gene at one end, perhaps through a read error.

Germline V gene data show CDR1 as SGHTA and CDR2 as FQGTGA. The CDR3 is 15 residues long. The source material was distant non-tumor lung tissue. This chain links TRBV7-3 with TRBJ2-3; 8 nucleotides line up with TRBD1. This sequence originates from a man between 60 and 70 years old with small cell lung cancer. The CDR3 loop is CTSSLRQGMSDKQYF. In nucleotides, the CDR3 is TGTACCAGCAGCTTACGACAGGGGATGTCAGATAAGCAGTATTTT.